Below are 20 T cell receptor beta chains sequenced from a single sample in a study of control samples from healthy donors and cancer patients. Profiled with immunoSEQ multiplex PCR; TCRdb holds only in-frame clones, not every one. The sample has 95,000 to 150,000 clones, roughly 90% seen once. Sequenced: blood. These receptors were obtained from a woman aged 18 to 35 in good health.

This chain links TRBV5-6 with TRBJ2-2; either TRBD1 or TRBD2 may fit D (5 bases each). V was trimmed by 1 base and J by 1 base, leaving 14 bases between them. Germline V CDR1 and CDR2: SGHDT, YYEEEE. CDR3 length: 17 residues. The CDR3 bases are TGTGCCAGCAGCTTGTCTGCAGGGACCTTGAACACCGGGGAGCTGTTTTTT. Protein: CASSLSAGTLNTGELFF.

The chain is built from TRBV5-4 and TRBJ1-6; D remains unclear. CDR1 and CDR2 from the germline V gene are SGHNT and YYREEE (reference sequence). CDR3 length: 14 residues. V was cut by 0 bases and J by 10 bases, with 11 bases left in between. This CDR3 is CASSLGEGTSPLHF. The CDR3, as DNA: TGTGCCAGCAGCTTGGGAGAGGGTACATCACCCCTCCACTTT.

V and J are TRBV2 and TRBJ1-2; 8 bases map to TRBD1. Trimming removed 6 bases from V and 0 bases from J; junction bases left unmatched: 9. The CDR3 length is 16 residues. The germline CDR1 and CDR2 sequences are SNHLY and FYNNEI. The CDR3 is CASRGGDRGANYGYTF. The CDR3 DNA reads TGTGCCAGCAGGGGGGGCGACAGGGGAGCTAACTATGGCTACACCTTC.

The chain links TRBV7-3 to TRBJ2-4, with TRBD2 matching over 7 bases. V lost 0 bases and J lost 1; bases outside the gene matches: 0. The CDR3 has 15 amino acids. Germline CDR1 reads SGHTA; CDR2 reads FQGTGA. The CDR3: CASSLTGGAKNIQYF. CDR3 coding DNA: TGTGCCAGCAGCTTAACGGGAGGGGCCAAAAACATTCAGTACTTC.

The chain uses TRBV6-2 or TRBV6-3 and TRBJ1-2; D gene uncertain. Germline CDR1 is MNHEY and CDR2 is SVGEGT. V lost 2 bases to trimming and J lost 6 bases, with 13 bases between them. The CDR3 spans 14 residues. The CDR3 coding sequence is TGTGCCAGCAGTTACAGGCTACGAAATCATGGCTACACCTTC. Its protein product is CASSYRLRNHGYTF.

The V gene is TRBV25-1, the J gene TRBJ2-7; D remains ambiguous. Trimming removed 2 bases at V and 4 bases at J, with 9 bases between. This CDR3 has 13 residues. The germline V gene has CDR1 MGHDK and CDR2 SYGVNS. The chain's CDR3 is CASSEMGVYEQYF. The CDR3, as DNA: TGTGCCAGCAGTGAAATGGGCGTTTACGAGCAGTACTTC.

The chain employs TRBV18 and TRBJ2-5, with a weak D call TRBD2 (6 bases). Germline assignment: CDR1 KGHSH and CDR2 LQKENI. V was shortened by 0 bases and J by 2 bases, with 10 bases between the two germline ends. The CDR3 loop spans 15 amino acids. This chain's CDR3 is CASSPPSGPQETQYF. In DNA, the CDR3 is TGTGCCAGCTCACCACCGAGCGGGCCACAAGAGACCCAGTACTTC.

This clone is a singleton in its sample. V and J are TRBV28 and TRBJ1-1, with a tentative D call TRBD1 (6 bases). In germline, CDR1 is MDHEN, CDR2 SYDVKM. Trimming left V 6 bases short and J 5 bases short, with 16 bases between. The CDR3 is 14 residues long. Written as DNA, the CDR3 is TGTGCCAGCAGCCCCGTGGCGAGGGGGACTGAAGCTTTCTTT. Amino acids: CASSPVARGTEAFF.

The CDR3 loop is CASSYRTGLAGTRQETQYF. The CDR3 DNA reads TGTGCCAGCAGTTACCGGACGGGACTAGCGGGGACCCGCCAAGAGACCCAGTACTTC. This rearrangement joins TRBV6-2 or TRBV6-3 to TRBJ2-5; 13 positions match TRBD2. Germline lookup yields CDR1 MNHEY and CDR2 SVGEGT. The CDR3 runs to 19 residues. With V trimmed by 2 bases and J by 1 base, 10 bases remained unmatched.

The chain combines TRBV18 with TRBJ2-1, with TRBD2 as a possible D gene (6 bases). The CDR3 covers 15 residues. V was trimmed by 2 bases and J by 10 bases, leaving 18 bases between them. Germline loops: CDR1 KGHSH, CDR2 LQKENI. In DNA, the CDR3 is TGTGCCAGCTCACCATTCGGGAGTGGGGATGGGGAGCAGTTCTTC. Its translation is CASSPFGSGDGEQFF. Full variable domain (missing parts from reference TRBV18 and TRBJ2-1): NAGVMQNPRHLVRRRGQEARLRCSPMKGHSHVYWYRQLPEEGLKFMVYLQKENIIDESGMPKERFSAEFPKEGPSILRIQQVVRGDSAAYFCASSPFGSGDGEQFFGPGTRLTVL.

This clone was seen more than once but under ten times. The chain has TRBV19 and TRBJ1-5; a weak D match, TRBD1 (5 bases). The CDR3 is made up of 15 amino acids. Germline loops: CDR1 LNHDA, CDR2 SQIVND (reference sequence). V lost 4 bases and J lost 0, with 10 bases in between. The CDR3 region has the DNA TGTGCCAGTAGTACCACTGACAGTAGCAATCAGCCCCAGCATTTT. Residues: CASSTTDSSNQPQHF. The entire variable domain, with the rest obtained from reference TRBV19 and TRBJ1-5, is as follows: DGGITQSPKYLFRKEGQNVTLSCEQNLNHDAMYWYRQDPGQGLRLIYYSQIVNDFQKGDIAEGYSVSREKKESFPLTVTSAQKNPTAFYLCASSTTDSSNQPQHFGDGTRLSIL.

The chain has TRBV7-8 and TRBJ1-1; TRBD1 agrees at 7 bases. Germline CDR1 SGHVS, CDR2 FQNEAQ. Trimming took 5 bases from V and 1 from J; bases not matched to a gene: 1. The CDR3 sequence is 13 residues long. CDR3 residues: CASSRQGNTEAFF. In DNA, the CDR3 is TGTGCCAGCAGCCGACAGGGGAACACTGAAGCTTTCTTT.

This clone was observed once. This chain links TRBV5-1 with TRBJ2-5, with 8 bases that match TRBD2. CDR1 is SGHRS and CDR2 is YFSETQ in the germline V gene. This CDR3 is 15 amino acids long. Unmatched junction bases numbered 7, after V lost 4 bases and J lost 2 bases. The CDR3 DNA reads as TGCGCCAGCAGCCTACTAACTAGCGGACAAGAGACCCAGTACTTC. It yields the protein CASSLLTSGQETQYF.

V gene TRBV19 combines with J gene TRBJ2-5; 7 nucleotides agree with TRBD1. The J segment lost 5 bases and the V segment lost 3 bases, leaving 6 bases of the junction unmatched. The germline V gene encodes CDR1 LNHDA and CDR2 SQIVND (reference sequence). The CDR3 is made up of 14 amino acids. CDR3 protein: CASSMDRFVETQYF. The CDR3 DNA follows: TGTGCCAGTAGTATGGACAGGTTTGTGGAGACCCAGTACTTC. The entire variable domain, with the rest obtained from reference TRBV19 and TRBJ2-5, is as follows: DGGITQSPKYLFRKEGQNVTLSCEQNLNHDAMYWYRQDPGQGLRLIYYSQIVNDFQKGDIAEGYSVSREKKESFPLTVTSAQKNPTAFYLCASSMDRFVETQYFGPGTRLLVL.

V usage is TRBV15 and J usage is TRBJ2-4, with TRBD2 identical over 9 bases. Germline V gives CDR1 LNHNV, CDR2 YYDKDF (reference sequence). This CDR3 has 21 amino acids. With 0 bases clipped from V and 0 bases from J, the junction kept 15 bases outside the gene matches. CDR3 coding DNA: TGTGCCACCAGCAGAGATGATCCGGGACTAGCCGGCTACCTAGCCAAAAACATTCAGTACTTC. Its translation is CATSRDDPGLAGYLAKNIQYF.

The V call is TRBV5-1, the J call TRBJ2-5; 10 nucleotides agree with TRBD2. J gave up 1 base and V 0 bases, and 6 bases lay outside the gene matches. The CDR3 loop spans 17 amino acids. Germline V CDR1 and CDR2: SGHRS, YFSETQ. CDR3 coding DNA: TGCGCCAGCAGCTTGGCCGGATCTAGCGGGGGCCAAGAGACCCAGTACTTC. It codes for CASSLAGSSGGQETQYF.

The V and J genes are TRBV3-1 (or the pseudogene TRBV3-2) and TRBJ2-7; D call uncertain. There are 13 residues in the CDR3. Germline CDR1 is LGHDT and CDR2 is YNNKEL (reference sequence). The V end lost 1 base, the J end lost 6 bases, and 10 bases lay between the germline ends. In DNA, the CDR3 is TGTGCCAGCAGCCAAGTCCGAGTCCGCGAGCAGTACTTC. As protein: CASSQVRVREQYF.

The chain employs TRBV6-5 and TRBJ2-2; 7 positions agree with TRBD1. This CDR3 region has 15 residues. The V gene end was trimmed by 5 bases and the J gene end by 0 bases; junction bases not matched to a gene: 3. The germline V gene encodes CDR1 MNHEY and CDR2 SVGAGI. The CDR3 DNA sequence: TGTGCCAGCAGTAGTGGGACAGCGAACACCGGGGAGCTGTTTTTT. Translation gives CASSSGTANTGELFF.

The genes are TRBV7-2 and TRBJ2-1, with D hard to call. This CDR3 is 13 amino acids long. Germline loops: CDR1 SGHTA, CDR2 FQGNSA. The V and J ends lost 5 bases and 4 bases respectively, with 9 bases between them. The chain's CDR3 is CASSTYSYNEQFF. The CDR3 nucleotides are TGTGCCAGCAGCACCTACAGTTACAATGAGCAGTTCTTC. Complete variable domain (other parts from reference TRBV7-2 and TRBJ2-1): GAGVSQSPSNKVTEKGKDVELRCDPISGHTALYWYRQSLGQGLEFLIYFQGNSAPDKSGLPSDRFSAERTGGSVSTLTIQRTQQEDSAVYLCASSTYSYNEQFFGPGTRLTVL.

This clone has just one count. V is TRBV28 and J is TRBJ2-5; 9 nucleotides match TRBD2. Germline lookup yields CDR1 MDHEN and CDR2 SYDVKM. Unmatched junction bases numbered 6, after V lost 5 bases and J lost 5 bases. The CDR3 loop spans 14 amino acids. CDR3 DNA sequence: TGTGCCAGCAGTGCGGGAGGGCCAGGGGAGACCCAGTACTTC. Its protein product is CASSAGGPGETQYF. Drawing the rest from reference TRBV28 and TRBJ2-5, the complete variable domain is DVKVTQSSRYLVKRTGEKVFLECVQDMDHENMFWYRQDPGLGLRLIYFSYDVKMKEKGDIPEGYSVSREKKERFSLILESASTNQTSMYLCASSAGGPGETQYFGPGTRLLVL.